Detailed here is one TCR beta chain. TCRdb keeps only in-frame clones here, not all; method: immunoSEQ multiplex PCR. The sample consists of 220,000 or so clones, approximately 85% of them appearing once. The data were obtained in a study of blood T cell repertoires in COVID-19. Study background: T cells, B-cell-depleted T cells, or PBMCs provided the cDNA or gDNA that served as material.

The V and J ends lost 2 bases and 2 bases, in that order; junction bases with no gene match: 6. The CDR3 sequence is 16 residues long. Germline V gene sequence: CDR1 SGHRS, CDR2 YFSETQ. Seattle patients were enrolled while actively infected and followed longitudinally. The chain combines TRBV5-1 with TRBJ2-1, with 8 positions matching TRBD2. Material for sequencing was peripheral blood. The receptor comes from a woman aged 80 or over with COVID-19, enrolled during active disease. The CDR3 DNA reads TGCGCCAGCAGCTTCGGGAGGGCCGTAGCCTACAATGAGCAGTTCTTC. Translating it yields CASSFGRAVAYNEQFF.